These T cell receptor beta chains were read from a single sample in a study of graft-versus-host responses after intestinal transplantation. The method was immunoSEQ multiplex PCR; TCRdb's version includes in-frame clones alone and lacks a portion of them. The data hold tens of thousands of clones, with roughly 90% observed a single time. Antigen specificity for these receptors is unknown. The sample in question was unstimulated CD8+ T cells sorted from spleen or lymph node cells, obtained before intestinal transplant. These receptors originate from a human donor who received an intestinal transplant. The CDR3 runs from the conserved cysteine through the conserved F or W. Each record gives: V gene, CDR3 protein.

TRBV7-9,CASSSHGQGTYEQYF
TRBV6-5,CASSYSEGRTDTQYF
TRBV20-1,CSAPGVNEQFF
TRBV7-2,CASSSRSPNEQFF
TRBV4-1,CASSPLWSGGQQETQYF
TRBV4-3,CASSQDMGADTQYF
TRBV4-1,CASSQGFPGQGAYEQYF
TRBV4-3,CASSQEGQGVDIQYF
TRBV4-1,CASSQAQLAGDEQYF
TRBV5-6,CASSNILPGLVAGELFF
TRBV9,CASSVGGGGTEAFF
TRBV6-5,CASSFNRGRGTYEQYF
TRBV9,CASSATSLRGEAFF
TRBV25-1,CAVGTGGADEQFF
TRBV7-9,CASSGWELEQYF
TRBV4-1,CASSPPGQEDEQYF
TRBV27,CASSFGGADYGYTF
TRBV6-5,CASSYGGQIYEQYF
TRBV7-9,CASSPGEGPYGYTF
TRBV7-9,CASSLTSPSYEQYF
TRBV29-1,CSALDRASYEQYF
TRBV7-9,CASSFLLAAYNEQFF
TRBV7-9,CASSLSGGVDEQFF
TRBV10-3,CAISERQGDQPQHF